These 20 T cell receptor beta chains share one sample of origin, sequenced in a study of early stage breast cancer tumors. Clones were read by immunoSEQ multiplex PCR, and TCRdb kept only the in-frame ones, dropping some. The repertoire holds approximately 4,800 clones, with about 61% as singletons. The sequencing input was breast tumor tissue. The origin of the receptors is a person aged 50-59 years with breast cancer.

J is TRBJ2-1 and V is TRBV20-1; D ambiguous. Trimming left V 5 bases short and J 4 bases short, with 6 bases between. Looked up from germline, CDR1 is DFQATT and CDR2 is SNEGSKA (reference sequence). The CDR3 contains 11 residues. This chain's CDR3 is CSAHQYNEQFF. The DNA for the CDR3 is TGCAGTGCTCACCAGTACAATGAGCAGTTCTTC.

This clone was recorded a few times. The V gene is TRBV19, the J gene TRBJ2-5; 7 nucleotides match TRBD2. This CDR3 contains 13 residues. V was pared by 6 bases and J by 3 bases, with 4 bases of the junction left unmatched. Per the germline V gene, CDR1 is LNHDA and CDR2 is SQIVND (reference sequence). The CDR3, as DNA: TGTGCCAGTAGGGAGGGAGGGAAAGAGACCCAGTACTTC. It encodes CASREGGKETQYF. The variable domain in full, completed from reference TRBV19 and TRBJ2-5, reads DGGITQSPKYLFRKEGQNVTLSCEQNLNHDAMYWYRQDPGQGLRLIYYSQIVNDFQKGDIAEGYSVSREKKESFPLTVTSAQKNPTAFYLCASREGGKETQYFGPGTRLLVL.

The chain links TRBV6-5 to TRBJ2-7; unclear D gene. Germline CDR1 reads MNHEY; CDR2 reads SVGAGI. V dropped 6 bases and J dropped 0 bases, with 6 bases sitting between them. The CDR3 runs 12 residues. This chain's CDR3 is CASRRNSYEQYF. CDR3 sequence (DNA): TGTGCCAGCAGGCGGAACTCCTACGAGCAGTACTTC.

The chain couples TRBV5-1 to TRBJ1-1; weak D call: TRBD1 (5 bases). The germline V gene has CDR1 SGHRS and CDR2 YFSETQ. V shed 4 bases and J shed 1 base, with 17 bases lying between them. The CDR3 length is 16 residues. The CDR3 region is CASSPLRQGGNTEAFF. The CDR3 DNA sequence: TGCGCCAGCAGCCCCCTACGGCAGGGCGGGAACACTGAAGCTTTCTTT.

This clone has only a few counts. The chain joins TRBV7-9 to TRBJ1-4; D possibly corresponds to TRBD1 (5 bases). The germline gives CDR1 SEHNR, CDR2 FQNEAQ (reference sequence). V was clipped by 7 bases and J by 8 bases, with 14 bases between them. The CDR3 runs to 13 residues. CDR3 sequence: CASMEGPREKLFF. The CDR3 DNA sequence: TGTGCCAGCATGGAGGGGCCTAGGGAAAAACTGTTTTTT.

CDR3 in DNA: TGTGCCAGCAGTTTCGACCCGCGCTATGGCTACACCTTC. Translating it yields CASSFDPRYGYTF. This chain joins TRBV27 and TRBJ1-2; D remains unclear. The CDR3 spans 13 residues. The ends were cut back, 3 bases at V and 4 bases at J, with 9 bases in the middle. Per the germline V gene, CDR1 is MNHEY and CDR2 is SMNVEV (reference sequence).

In its sample, this clone was seen a few times. The chain recombines TRBV19 with TRBJ2-7; TRBD2 agrees at 12 bases. Losses at the gene ends were 5 bases for V and 6 bases for J; bases not matched to a gene: 5. This CDR3 contains 14 residues. Germline V lookup: CDR1 LNHDA, CDR2 SQIVND (reference sequence). CDR3 bases: TGTGCCAGTAGTTGGACTAGCGGGACGTTCGAGCAGTACTTC. Encoded protein: CASSWTSGTFEQYF.

The chain has TRBV23-1 and TRBJ1-2; a possible D gene is TRBD1 (6 bases). TRBV23-1 is known as an ORF, though its function is uncertain. V gave up 4 bases and J gave up 8 bases, with 20 bases separating them. The CDR3 runs to 15 residues. The CDR3 is CASSLPRGSPWGYTF. As DNA, the CDR3 is TGCGCCAGCAGTCTTCCGAGGGGGAGTCCCTGGGGCTACACCTTC.

The table lists this clone with a count of one. V is TRBV5-6 and J is TRBJ2-5, with 7 bases identical to TRBD1. Trimming at V came to 4 bases and at J to 5 bases, leaving 14 bases not matched to a gene. CDR3 length equals 16 residues. Per the germline V gene, CDR1 is SGHDT and CDR2 is YYEEEE. CDR3 in DNA: TGTGCCAGCAGCCCACAGAGGGGGCGCTTTAAGGAGACCCAGTACTTC. As protein: CASSPQRGRFKETQYF.

This clone has just a few counts. V gene TRBV15 combines with J gene TRBJ2-7; D unclear. Germline V gene data show CDR1 as LNHNV and CDR2 as YYDKDF (reference sequence). Trimming took off 0 bases at V and 3 bases at J, with 12 bases between the two ends. The CDR3 runs to 15 residues. CDR3 sequence reads: CATSRDRQNNYEQYF. The CDR3, as DNA: TGTGCCACCAGCAGAGATCGGCAAAACAACTACGAGCAGTACTTC.

In this sample, this clone turned up once. The V call is TRBV6-5, the J call TRBJ2-3; D is unresolved. The CDR3 has 14 amino acids. Per the germline V gene, CDR1 is MNHEY and CDR2 is SVGAGI. The V gene lost 2 bases and the J gene lost 0 bases, with 6 bases spanning the gap. The CDR3 region is CASSYASSTDTQYF. DNA of the CDR3: TGTGCCAGCAGTTACGCGTCTAGCACAGATACGCAGTATTTT.

The rearrangement joins TRBV19 to TRBJ2-6, with D unresolved. CDR3 length equals 15 residues. V shed 6 bases and J shed 0 bases, with 9 bases lying between them. Germline CDR1 LNHDA, CDR2 SQIVND (reference sequence). The CDR3 here is CASSREYSGANVLTF. The DNA for the CDR3 is TGTGCCAGTAGCCGAGAGTACTCTGGGGCCAACGTCCTGACTTTC.

The chain is built from TRBV4-3 and TRBJ2-1, with D tentatively TRBD1 or TRBD2 (6 bases each). The CDR3 is 12 residues long. V lost 2 bases to trimming and J lost 9 bases, with 8 bases between them. Germline loops: CDR1 LGHNA, CDR2 YSLEER. The CDR3 bases are TGCGCCAGCAGCCAAACGGGGGCTGAGCAGTTCTTC. Translation gives CASSQTGAEQFF.

V is TRBV25-1 and J is TRBJ2-2; unclear D gene. Trimming took 3 bases from V and 1 from J, leaving 9 bases between them. The CDR3 consists of 15 residues. Per germline, CDR1 MGHDK and CDR2 SYGVNS. CDR3 DNA: TGTGCCAGCAGTGAGAGCATAATGAACACCGGGGAGCTGTTTTTT. Encoded protein: CASSESIMNTGELFF.

The chain has TRBV11-2 and TRBJ2-7; D unresolved. Germline CDR1 is SGHAT and CDR2 is FQNNGV. V shed 3 bases and J shed 0 bases, with 6 bases lying between them. The CDR3 sequence is 13 residues long. The CDR3 region has the DNA TGTGCCAGCAGCTTTGGGGTCTCCTACGAGCAGTACGTC. Translation gives CASSFGVSYEQYV.

This clone is classed as medium-sized. The chain is built from TRBV7-8 and TRBJ2-3, with 15 positions matching TRBD2. V lost 5 bases and J lost 4; bases outside the gene matches: 7. The CDR3 sequence is 17 residues long. Germline assignment: CDR1 SGHVS and CDR2 FQNEAQ. CDR3 coding DNA: TGTGCCAGCAGCCTCGGACTAGCGGGGGGGTACCCAGATACGCAGTATTTT. Protein product: CASSLGLAGGYPDTQYF. Using reference TRBV7-8 and TRBJ2-3 for the parts outside the CDR3, the full variable domain is GAGVSQSPRYKVAKRGQDVALRCDPISGHVSLFWYQQALGQGPEFLTYFQNEAQLDKSGLPSDRFFAERPEGSVSTLKIQRTQQEDSAVYLCASSLGLAGGYPDTQYFGPGTRLTVL.

This clone was counted a few times. The genes are TRBV10-3 and TRBJ2-3, with 13 bases matching TRBD2. Germline V gene data show CDR1 as ENHRY and CDR2 as SYGVKD. V gave up 5 bases and J gave up 6 bases; unmatched junction bases: 8. CDR3 size: 16 residues. The DNA for the CDR3 is TGTGCCATCAGTACTAGCGGGGGGGGAATTCGGGATACGCAGTATTTT. The encoded protein is CAISTSGGGIRDTQYF.

This clone was counted only a few times. V and J are TRBV6-6 and TRBJ1-2, with D unresolved. V was shortened by 2 bases and J by 8 bases, with 9 bases between the two germline ends. Germline V gives CDR1 MNHNY, CDR2 SVGAGI (reference sequence). The CDR3 totals 12 residues. CDR3 residues: CASSYEGRGYTF. The CDR3, as DNA: TGTGCCAGCAGTTACGAAGGGCGCGGCTACACCTTC.

The chain couples TRBV5-1 to TRBJ2-5; TRBD1 aligns across 9 bases. Germline CDR1 is SGHRS and CDR2 is YFSETQ. The CDR3 totals 15 residues. V shed 3 bases and J 5 bases; nucleotides not matched to a gene: 8. This CDR3 reads CASSWAGTGKETQYF. The DNA for the CDR3 is TGCGCCAGCAGCTGGGCTGGGACAGGGAAGGAGACCCAGTACTTC.

The chain joins TRBV19 to TRBJ1-3; D remains unclear. CDR1 and CDR2 (germline): LNHDA, SQIVND (reference sequence). The germline V and J ends were trimmed by 5 bases and 0 bases, with 17 bases remaining between them. The CDR3 has 17 amino acids. CDR3 region: CASSLPTALISGNTIYF. CDR3 bases: TGTGCCAGTAGTCTACCTACAGCGCTCATCTCTGGAAACACCATATATTTT.